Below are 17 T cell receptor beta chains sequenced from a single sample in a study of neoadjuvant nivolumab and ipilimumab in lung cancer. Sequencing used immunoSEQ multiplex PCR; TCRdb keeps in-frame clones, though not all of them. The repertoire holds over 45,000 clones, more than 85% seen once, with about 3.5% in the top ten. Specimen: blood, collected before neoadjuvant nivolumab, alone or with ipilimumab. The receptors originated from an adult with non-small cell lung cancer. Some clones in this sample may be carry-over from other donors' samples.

CDR3 nucleotide sequence: TGTGCCAGCAAGAGAAACACTGAAGCTTTCTTT. It is translated as CASKRNTEAFF. The genes are TRBV2 and TRBJ1-1; the D is unclear. The CDR3 is 11 amino acids. V was clipped by 7 bases and J by 2 bases, with 5 bases between them. CDR1 is SNHLY, CDR2 FYNNEI, per germline.

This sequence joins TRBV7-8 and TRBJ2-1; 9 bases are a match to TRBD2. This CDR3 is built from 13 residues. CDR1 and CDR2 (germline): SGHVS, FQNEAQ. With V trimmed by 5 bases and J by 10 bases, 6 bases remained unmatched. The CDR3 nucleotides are TGTGCCAGCAGCCTCCGACTAGCGGACGAGCAGTTCTTC. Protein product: CASSLRLADEQFF.

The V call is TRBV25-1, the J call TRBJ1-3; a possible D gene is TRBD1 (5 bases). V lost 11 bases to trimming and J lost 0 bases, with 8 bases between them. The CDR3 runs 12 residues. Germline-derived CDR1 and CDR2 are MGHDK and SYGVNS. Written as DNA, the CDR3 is TGTGCCGTAAGGGGCTCTGGAAACACCATATATTTT. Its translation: CAVRGSGNTIYF.

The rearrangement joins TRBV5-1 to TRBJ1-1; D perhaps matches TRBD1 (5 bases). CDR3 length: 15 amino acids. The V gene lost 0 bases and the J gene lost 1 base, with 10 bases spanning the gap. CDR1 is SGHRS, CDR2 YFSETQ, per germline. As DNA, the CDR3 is TGCGCCAGCAGCTTGGCAGGGAGGGGGAACACTGAAGCTTTCTTT. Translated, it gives CASSLAGRGNTEAFF.

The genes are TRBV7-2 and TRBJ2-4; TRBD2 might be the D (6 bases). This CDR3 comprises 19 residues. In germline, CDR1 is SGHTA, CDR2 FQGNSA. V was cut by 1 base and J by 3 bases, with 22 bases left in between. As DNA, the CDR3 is TGTGCCAGCAGCTTAGATAGGGCTAGCGCATCCTTCGGCAAAAACATTCAGTACTTC. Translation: CASSLDRASASFGKNIQYF.

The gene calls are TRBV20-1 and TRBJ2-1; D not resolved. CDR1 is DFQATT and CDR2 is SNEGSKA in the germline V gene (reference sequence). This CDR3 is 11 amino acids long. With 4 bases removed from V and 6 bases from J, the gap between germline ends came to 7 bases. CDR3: CSATNSNEQFF. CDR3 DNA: TGCAGTGCTACAAACAGCAATGAGCAGTTCTTC.

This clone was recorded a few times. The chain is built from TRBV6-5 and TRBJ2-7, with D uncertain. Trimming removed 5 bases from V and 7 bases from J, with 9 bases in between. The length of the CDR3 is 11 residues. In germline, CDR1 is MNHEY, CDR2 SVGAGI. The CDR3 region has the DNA TGTGCCAGCAGTCACGGAGCTGAGCAGTACTTC. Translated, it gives CASSHGAEQYF.

Here the CDR3 DNA reads TGCGCCAGCAGCTTGGCCCAGGGCGATGGCTACACCTTC. Its translation is CASSLAQGDGYTF. The V and J genes are TRBV5-1 and TRBJ1-2; D is perhaps TRBD1 (5 bases). From germline, CDR1 is SGHRS and CDR2 YFSETQ. Trimming cost V 0 bases and J 6 bases, with 9 bases left between them. The length of the CDR3 is 13 residues. The whole variable domain, remainder taken from reference TRBV5-1 and TRBJ1-2, is KAGVTQTPRYLIKTRGQQVTLSCSPISGHRSVSWYQQTPGQGLQFLFEYFSETQRNKGNFPGRFSGRQFSNSRSEMNVSTLELGDSALYLCASSLAQGDGYTFGSGTRLTVV.

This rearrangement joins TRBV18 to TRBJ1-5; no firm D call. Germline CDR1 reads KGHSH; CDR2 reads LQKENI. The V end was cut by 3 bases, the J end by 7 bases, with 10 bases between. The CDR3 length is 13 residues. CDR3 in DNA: TGTGCCAGCTCACCCCGGGAGGAGCAGCCCCAGCATTTT. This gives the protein CASSPREEQPQHF.

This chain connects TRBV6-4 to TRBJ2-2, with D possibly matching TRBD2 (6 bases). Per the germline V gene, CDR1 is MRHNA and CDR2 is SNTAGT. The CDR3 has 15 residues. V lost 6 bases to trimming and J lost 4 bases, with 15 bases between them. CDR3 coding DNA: TGTGCCAGCAGCCAGGCCGCGGGAACCACCGGGGAGCTGTTTTTT. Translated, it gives CASSQAAGTTGELFF.

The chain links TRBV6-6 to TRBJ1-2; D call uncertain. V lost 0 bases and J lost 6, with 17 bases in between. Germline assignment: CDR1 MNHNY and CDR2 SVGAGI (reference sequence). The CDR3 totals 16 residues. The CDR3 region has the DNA TGTGCCAGCAGTTACTCGATCGGGCCTAACCCCCATGGCTACACCTTC. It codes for CASSYSIGPNPHGYTF.

The CDR3 coding sequence is TGCGCCAGCAGCCCGGGGGGGACTAACACTTACAATGAGCAGTTCTTC. Residues: CASSPGGTNTYNEQFF. This sequence joins TRBV5-1 and TRBJ2-1, with TRBD2 matching 8 bases. The V gene end was trimmed by 4 bases and the J gene end by 4 bases; junction bases not matched to a gene: 10. The CDR3 runs to 16 residues. CDR1 SGHRS and CDR2 YFSETQ come from the germline V gene.

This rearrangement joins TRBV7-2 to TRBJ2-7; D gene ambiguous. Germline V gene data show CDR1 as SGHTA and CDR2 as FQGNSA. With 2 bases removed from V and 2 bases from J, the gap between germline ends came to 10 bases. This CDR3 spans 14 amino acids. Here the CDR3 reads CASSLRTATYEQYF. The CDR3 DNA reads TGTGCCAGCAGCTTACGGACGGCGACCTACGAGCAGTACTTC.

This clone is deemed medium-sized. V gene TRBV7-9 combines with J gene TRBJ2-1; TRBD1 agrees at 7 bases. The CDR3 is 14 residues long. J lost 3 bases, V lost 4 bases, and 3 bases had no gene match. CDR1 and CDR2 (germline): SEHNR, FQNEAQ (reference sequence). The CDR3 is CASSSRDSYNEQFF. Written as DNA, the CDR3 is TGTGCCAGCAGCTCCCGGGACAGCTACAATGAGCAGTTCTTC.

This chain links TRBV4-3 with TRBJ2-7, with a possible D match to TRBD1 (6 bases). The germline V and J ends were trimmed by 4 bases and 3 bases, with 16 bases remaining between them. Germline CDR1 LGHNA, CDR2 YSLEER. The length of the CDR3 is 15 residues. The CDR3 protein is CASSRAQGFGYEQYF. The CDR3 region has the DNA TGCGCCAGCAGCCGAGCACAGGGATTTGGCTACGAGCAGTACTTC.

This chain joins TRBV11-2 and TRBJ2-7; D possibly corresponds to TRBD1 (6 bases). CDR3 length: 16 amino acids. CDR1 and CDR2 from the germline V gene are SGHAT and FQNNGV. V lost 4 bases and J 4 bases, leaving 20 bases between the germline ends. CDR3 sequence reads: CASSSPGAGVTYEQYF. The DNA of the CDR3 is TGTGCCAGCAGCTCCCCCGGAGCAGGGGTGACTTACGAGCAGTACTTC.

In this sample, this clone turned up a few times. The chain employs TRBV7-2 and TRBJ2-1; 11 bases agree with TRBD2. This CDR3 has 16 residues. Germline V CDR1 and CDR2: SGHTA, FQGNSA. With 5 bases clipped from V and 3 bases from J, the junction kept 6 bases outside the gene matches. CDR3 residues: CASSPLTSGIYNEQFF. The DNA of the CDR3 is TGTGCCAGCAGCCCATTGACTAGCGGGATCTACAATGAGCAGTTCTTC.